The 13 T cell receptor beta chains listed next were all sequenced from one sample in a study of blood T cells in healthy people across ages. A second about 6 to 12 cycle PCR used barcoded and J-beta primers. One entry per CDR3 protein results from TCRdb running MiXCR on the 5' RACE reads. The sample lists over a million distinct CDR3 sequences; 59% were seen once. Sequences were obtained from blood. The receptors originated from a man aged 18-30 years in good health.

The V call is TRBV27, the J call TRBJ1-3; weak D call: TRBD1 (5 bases). The germline CDR1 and CDR2 sequences are MNHEY and SMNVEV (reference sequence). This CDR3 region has 16 residues. The V end was cut by 5 bases, the J end by 2 bases, with 16 bases between. The CDR3 is CASSILSGKAGNTIYF. CDR3 nucleotide sequence: TGTGCCAGCAGTATCCTCTCAGGGAAGGCTGGAAACACCATATATTTT.

V and J are TRBV29-1 and TRBJ2-6; tentative D call: TRBD1 (6 bases). Between the trimmed V and J ends, which lost 1 base and 0 bases, there was a span of 10 bases. The CDR3 has 16 amino acids. Looked up from germline, CDR1 is SQVTM and CDR2 is ANQGSEA. The CDR3 nucleotides read TGCAGCGTTGAAGGGGGGCAGAACTCTGGGGCCAACGTCCTGACTTTC. Translating it yields CSVEGGQNSGANVLTF. The full variable domain, rest sourced from reference TRBV29-1 and TRBJ2-6, is SAVISQKPSRDICQRGTSLTIQCQVDSQVTMMFWYRQQPGQSLTLIATANQGSEATYESGFVIDKFPISRPNLTFSTLTVSNMSPEDSSIYLCSVEGGQNSGANVLTFGAGSRLTVL.

The chain employs TRBV29-1 and TRBJ2-5; no clear D gene. The germline V gene encodes CDR1 SQVTM and CDR2 ANQGSEA. The CDR3 is 11 amino acids. Trimming cost V 5 bases and J 5 bases, with 9 bases left between them. CDR3 protein: CSVQSIETQYF. The CDR3 region has the DNA TGCAGCGTTCAGAGCATCGAGACCCAGTACTTC.

The rearrangement joins TRBV9 to TRBJ2-1; 9 bases match TRBD2. The CDR3 consists of 15 residues. V lost 4 bases, J lost 5 bases, and 7 bases stayed unmatched. CDR1 and CDR2 from the germline V gene are SGDLS and YYNGEE. CDR3 DNA: TGTGCCAGCAGCCCAACGGGACTAGCACACAATGAGCAGTTCTTC. Protein product: CASSPTGLAHNEQFF.

In its sample, this clonotype was seen a few times. CDR3 region: CSVPVGFLSTDTQYF. The CDR3 coding sequence is TGCAGCGTTCCGGTAGGGTTCCTTTCAACAGATACGCAGTATTTT. The rearrangement links TRBV29-1 to TRBJ2-3; the D is unclear. The CDR3 is 15 residues long. Per the germline V gene, CDR1 is SQVTM and CDR2 is ANQGSEA. Trimming shortened V by 5 bases and J by 3 bases, and 18 bases separated the two germline ends.

This rearrangement joins TRBV29-1 to TRBJ2-3; 7 bases match TRBD2. Losses at the gene ends were 3 bases for V and 5 bases for J; bases not matched to a gene: 5. The germline V gene encodes CDR1 SQVTM and CDR2 ANQGSEA. The CDR3 totals 13 residues. The CDR3 DNA is TGCAGCGTTGAGACGGGGGGTAGAGATACGCAGTATTTT. As protein: CSVETGGRDTQYF.

In its sample, this clonotype was seen a few times. The chain uses TRBV29-1 and TRBJ2-5; TRBD1 or TRBD2 may be the D gene (5 bases each). The CDR3 length is 15 residues. V gave up 0 bases and J gave up 3 bases, with 14 bases separating them. Germline-derived CDR1 and CDR2 are SQVTM and ANQGSEA. CDR3 sequence: CSVEDLRDGEETQYF. In DNA, the CDR3 is TGCAGCGTTGAAGATCTACGGGACGGGGAAGAGACCCAGTACTTC.

V usage is TRBV20-1 and J usage is TRBJ2-7, with a tentative D call TRBD1 (6 bases). In germline, CDR1 is DFQATT, CDR2 SNEGSKA (reference sequence). Trimming took off 1 base at V and 2 bases at J, with 12 bases between the two ends. The CDR3 totals 14 residues. The CDR3 loop reads CSARVGTSPYEQYF. CDR3 DNA: TGCAGTGCTAGAGTCGGGACATCGCCCTACGAGCAGTACTTC.

CDR3 region: CASRQNGGRGGDEQFF. In DNA, the CDR3 is TGCGCCAGCAGGCAGAACGGGGGGAGGGGTGGCGATGAGCAGTTCTTC. The rearrangement links TRBV4-3 to TRBJ2-1; TRBD2 agrees at 7 bases. Unmatched junction bases numbered 16, after V lost 6 bases and J lost 8 bases. The CDR3 sequence is 16 residues long. Germline lookup yields CDR1 LGHNA and CDR2 YSLEER.

The rearrangement uses TRBV7-9 and TRBJ2-5; TRBD1 is a possible D gene (6 bases). V dropped 4 bases and J dropped 11 bases, with 14 bases sitting between them. The CDR3 loop spans 12 amino acids. CDR1 is SEHNR and CDR2 is FQNEAQ in the germline V gene (reference sequence). Here the CDR3 DNA reads TGTGCCAGCAGCTGGACAGATAGTGAGCAGTACTTC. Translation: CASSWTDSEQYF.

This chain links TRBV19 with TRBJ2-3, with D perhaps TRBD2 (5 bases). With 4 bases removed from V and 2 bases from J, the gap between germline ends came to 22 bases. The CDR3 consists of 18 residues. CDR1 and CDR2 (germline): LNHDA, SQIVND (reference sequence). For the CDR3, the DNA is TGTGCCAGTAGTAAAGGTCGGCTAGCCGAGGTTTACACAGATACGCAGTATTTT. This gives the protein CASSKGRLAEVYTDTQYF.

This clonotype was counted a few times. This chain joins TRBV20-1 and TRBJ2-1; possible D gene TRBD2, 5 bases. The CDR3 length is 13 residues. V lost 6 bases, J lost 6 bases, and 15 bases lay in between. Germline-derived CDR1 and CDR2 are DFQATT and SNEGSKA (reference sequence). The CDR3 here is CSALVLRANEQFF. The CDR3, as DNA: TGCAGTGCCCTTGTCCTGAGGGCCAATGAGCAGTTCTTC.

The chain recombines TRBV6-5 with TRBJ2-7, with D tentatively TRBD2 (6 bases). V was pared by 6 bases and J by 2 bases, with 14 bases between. CDR1 and CDR2 (germline): MNHEY, SVGAGI. This CDR3 has 14 amino acids. CDR3 sequence reads: CASRIQEGPYEQYF. CDR3 sequence (DNA): TGTGCCAGCAGAATACAGGAGGGACCCTACGAGCAGTACTTC.